Shown below are 20 T cell receptor beta chains from a single sample sequenced in a study of shared clonotypes between healthy human individuals. Assay used: immunoSEQ multiplex PCR; TCRdb lists only in-frame clones, some missing. Seen here are hundreds of thousands of clones, around 96% observed once, and the top ten hold approximately 0.06%. The sequenced sample was naive CD4+ T cells sorted from blood. Subset specified: CD45RA+ positively selected. These receptors came from a woman aged 25 to 39 in good health.

The V gene is TRBV6-6, the J gene TRBJ2-3; maybe TRBD2 (6 bases). CDR1 and CDR2 (germline): MNHNY, SVGAGI (reference sequence). The CDR3 sequence is 14 residues long. The V end was cut by 5 bases, the J end by 5 bases, with 14 bases between. The CDR3 loop reads CASSQHKAGDTQYF. CDR3 nucleotides: TGTGCCAGCAGTCAACATAAAGCGGGAGATACGCAGTATTTT.

The chain links TRBV5-1 to TRBJ1-3; no reliable D call. This CDR3 has 14 residues. Trimming removed 2 bases from V and 9 bases from J, with 15 bases in between. The germline gives CDR1 SGHRS, CDR2 YFSETQ. CDR3 sequence: CASSFNSADGTIYF. CDR3 in DNA: TGCGCCAGCAGCTTCAACAGCGCGGACGGCACCATATATTTT. The whole variable domain, remainder taken from reference TRBV5-1 and TRBJ1-3, is KAGVTQTPRYLIKTRGQQVTLSCSPISGHRSVSWYQQTPGQGLQFLFEYFSETQRNKGNFPGRFSGRQFSNSRSEMNVSTLELGDSALYLCASSFNSADGTIYFGEGSWLTVV.

This clone came up a few times. This chain uses TRBV4-2 with TRBJ2-6; the match to TRBD1 covers 7 bases. CDR3 length: 16 residues. Trimming at V came to 8 bases and at J to 0 bases, leaving 7 bases not matched to a gene. CDR1 and CDR2 (germline): LGHNA, YNFKEQ. The CDR3 reads CASRTGEGSGANVLTF. As DNA, the CDR3 is TGTGCCAGCCGAACAGGGGAAGGCTCTGGGGCCAACGTCCTGACTTTC.

V usage is TRBV7-3 and J usage is TRBJ2-3; D not certain. CDR1 is SGHTA and CDR2 is FQGTGA in the germline V gene. V lost 5 bases, J lost 0 bases, and 12 bases lay in between. This CDR3 is 15 amino acids long. In DNA, the CDR3 is TGTGCCAGCAGCGCAACCTCCTTAAGCACAGATACGCAGTATTTT. This encodes CASSATSLSTDTQYF.

This chain links TRBV18 with TRBJ2-3; D remains ambiguous. The V end was cut by 4 bases, the J end by 0 bases, with 5 bases between. Germline V gives CDR1 KGHSH, CDR2 LQKENI. The CDR3 contains 13 residues. In DNA form, the CDR3 reads TGTGCCAGCTCACTCCAGAGCACAGATACGCAGTATTTT. It translates to CASSLQSTDTQYF.

This clone is a singleton in its sample. V gene TRBV19 combines with J gene TRBJ2-1, with 11 bases aligning to TRBD1. The germline CDR1 and CDR2 sequences are LNHDA and SQIVND (reference sequence). The CDR3 loop spans 12 amino acids. With 9 bases clipped from V and 10 bases from J, the junction kept 5 bases outside the gene matches. DNA for the CDR3: TGTGCCAGCCGGGACAGGGGGAGAGAGCAGTTCTTC. It yields the protein CASRDRGREQFF. The full variable domain, in which reference TRBV19 and TRBJ2-1 provide the parts outside the CDR3, is DGGITQSPKYLFRKEGQNVTLSCEQNLNHDAMYWYRQDPGQGLRLIYYSQIVNDFQKGDIAEGYSVSREKKESFPLTVTSAQKNPTAFYLCASRDRGREQFFGPGTRLTVL.

This sequence joins TRBV19 and TRBJ2-7, with D uncertain. Trimming removed 3 bases from V and 2 bases from J, with 11 bases in between. The CDR3 is 14 amino acids. Germline lookup yields CDR1 LNHDA and CDR2 SQIVND (reference sequence). CDR3 in DNA: TGTGCCAGTAGTATTAAAGTCCTCGCCTACGAGCAGTACTTC. Translated, it gives CASSIKVLAYEQYF.

The chain is built from TRBV28 and TRBJ1-3; no definite D call. The CDR3 length is 13 residues. CDR1 and CDR2 (germline): MDHEN, SYDVKM. The V end was cut by 6 bases, the J end by 4 bases, with 10 bases between. The CDR3 sequence is CASSPVAGNTIYF. In DNA form, the CDR3 reads TGTGCCAGCAGCCCCGTCGCGGGAAACACCATATATTTT.

This chain links TRBV27 with TRBJ2-1; 14 nucleotides line up with TRBD2. Looked up from germline, CDR1 is MNHEY and CDR2 is SMNVEV (reference sequence). CDR3 length: 16 amino acids. V was pared by 4 bases and J by 8 bases, with 7 bases of the junction left unmatched. In nucleotides, the CDR3 is TGTGCCAGCAGTTCACCCGGGACTAGCGGGAGTTATGAGCAGTTCTTC. It is translated as CASSSPGTSGSYEQFF.

V gene TRBV5-1 combines with J gene TRBJ1-1, with 8 bases that match TRBD1. CDR1 is SGHRS and CDR2 is YFSETQ in the germline V gene. With 4 bases clipped from V and 5 bases from J, the junction kept 7 bases outside the gene matches. This CDR3 has 14 residues. The CDR3 coding sequence is TGCGCCAGCAGCCCCGGACAGGGTCGGACTGAAGCTTTCTTT. This gives the protein CASSPGQGRTEAFF.

The gene calls are TRBV4-2 and TRBJ2-2; 12 bases align to TRBD2. Trimming took 1 base from V and 9 from J; bases not matched to a gene: 9. The CDR3 has 17 amino acids. CDR1 is LGHNA and CDR2 is YNFKEQ in the germline V gene. The CDR3 coding sequence is TGTGCCAGCAGCCAAGGACTAGCGGGAGTTTCGCTCAGGGAGCTGTTTTTT. It specifies CASSQGLAGVSLRELFF.

This sequence joins TRBV27 and TRBJ1-1, with D maybe TRBD1 (5 bases). Looked up from germline, CDR1 is MNHEY and CDR2 is SMNVEV (reference sequence). Trimming took 0 bases from V and 1 from J, leaving 12 bases between them. This CDR3 is 16 amino acids long. The CDR3 protein is CASSLSRLGANTEAFF. The CDR3 coding sequence is TGTGCCAGCAGTTTATCGAGGTTAGGGGCGAACACTGAAGCTTTCTTT.

V usage is TRBV6-5 and J usage is TRBJ2-2; TRBD1 matches 8 bases. J was trimmed by 6 bases and V by 3 bases; bases with no gene match: 6. The CDR3 has 15 amino acids. The germline gives CDR1 MNHEY, CDR2 SVGAGI. The CDR3 reads CASSYSRGRAGELFF. For the CDR3, the DNA is TGTGCCAGCAGTTATTCCAGGGGGCGCGCCGGGGAGCTGTTTTTT.

The genes are TRBV30 and TRBJ1-5; no firm D call. Per the germline V gene, CDR1 is GTSNPN and CDR2 is SVGIG (reference sequence). The CDR3 sequence is 13 residues long. V dropped 2 bases and J dropped 5 bases, with 10 bases sitting between them. The CDR3 nucleotides are TGTGCCTGGAGTATCCGGGAGGATCAGCCCCAGCATTTT. It specifies CAWSIREDQPQHF.

V is TRBV7-9 and J is TRBJ2-3; the match to TRBD1 covers 7 bases. The CDR3 is 14 residues long. J was trimmed by 2 bases and V by 5 bases; bases with no gene match: 4. The germline V gene encodes CDR1 SEHNR and CDR2 FQNEAQ (reference sequence). The CDR3 coding sequence is TGTGCCAGCAGCCCACAGGGGATCACAGATACGCAGTATTTT. It encodes CASSPQGITDTQYF.

This chain connects TRBV27 to TRBJ2-1; D unclear. The CDR3 is made up of 11 amino acids. Per the germline V gene, CDR1 is MNHEY and CDR2 is SMNVEV (reference sequence). Trimming pared 8 bases from V and 6 bases from J, leaving 8 bases between. The CDR3 region is CASGYSNEQFF. CDR3 DNA sequence: TGTGCCAGCGGGTATTCCAATGAGCAGTTCTTC.

The CDR3 DNA reads as TGTGCCTGGAGTGTAGGATTGCCTGGGGCAGGATCCTACGAGCAGTACTTC. It specifies CAWSVGLPGAGSYEQYF. The chain carries TRBV30 and TRBJ2-7; D possibly corresponds to TRBD1 (5 bases). The CDR3 consists of 17 residues. Trimming took off 0 bases at V and 1 base at J, with 19 bases between the two ends. CDR1 is GTSNPN and CDR2 is SVGIG in the germline V gene (reference sequence).

Turning to this clone: Compared with germline, one end of the junction differs, possibly owing to a read error. V gene TRBV7-9 combines with J gene TRBJ2-5; 10 bases are a match to TRBD2. Germline V gene sequence: CDR1 SEHNR, CDR2 FQNEAQ (reference sequence). This CDR3 contains 16 residues. The CDR3 loop reads CDSSSSGLAVQETQYF. The CDR3 DNA reads as TGTGACAGCAGCTCGTCCGGACTAGCGGTCCAAGAGACCCAGTACTTC.

This chain links TRBV28 with TRBJ2-5; D gene unclear. The end of the DNA fits TRBJ2-7 better, so the J call may be wrong. The CDR3 is made up of 12 amino acids. Germline CDR1 is MDHEN and CDR2 is SYDVKM. The CDR3 DNA sequence: TGTGCCAGCAGTCCAAGGGTATACGAGCAGTACTTC. Translating it yields CASSPRVYEQYF.

This chain connects TRBV28 to TRBJ2-7, with D possibly TRBD2 on 5 matching bases. This CDR3 is 12 amino acids long. Trimming shortened V by 9 bases and J by 3 bases, and 12 bases separated the two germline ends. The germline CDR1 and CDR2 sequences are MDHEN and SYDVKM. This chain's CDR3 is CASRSGGYEQYF. As DNA, the CDR3 is TGTGCCAGTAGATCCGGAGGCTACGAGCAGTACTTC.